This passage covers 8 T cell receptor beta chains from one sample sequenced in a study of blood T cells in healthy people across ages (dated by TCRdb to 2014 to 2015). The library was produced with 5' RACE. The sequencer listed for this sample is Illumina HiSeq 2500. A second PCR of about 6 to 11 cycles was run with a J-beta primer mix and a sample-barcoded 5' primer. Starting from the raw public reads, TCRdb applied fastp trimming at Q25, assembled clones with MiXCR and retained in-frame beta chains. Identical CDR3 proteins give one entry, which carries the most common genes and DNA. Recorded for this sample are 590,000 or so distinct CDR3 sequences; 25% to 30% of them occurred a single time. The ten largest clones capture 15% to 19% of the sample. The sample comprised blood. Every receptor here comes from an elderly woman in good health.

This clonotype occurred many times. DNA for the CDR3: TGTGCCTGGAGTACGACTAACTATGGCTACACCTTC. Its translation is CAWSTTNYGYTF. This chain uses TRBV30 with TRBJ1-2; D is ambiguous. V was shortened by 2 bases and J by 0 bases, with 4 bases between the two germline ends. This CDR3 is built from 12 residues. Germline assignment: CDR1 GTSNPN and CDR2 SVGIG (reference sequence).

V is TRBV15 and J is TRBJ2-3; TRBD1 matches at 9 bases. With V trimmed by 0 bases and J by 2 bases, 6 bases remained unmatched. CDR1 and CDR2 (germline): LNHNV, YYDKDF (reference sequence). The CDR3 spans 17 residues. The CDR3 DNA reads as TGTGCCACCAGCAGAGATCGACAGGGGGATCTCACAGATACGCAGTATTTT. Encoded protein: CATSRDRQGDLTDTQYF.

At least ten counts were recorded for this clonotype. J is TRBJ1-2 and V is TRBV4-3; 9 positions match TRBD1. Trimming at V came to 1 base and at J to 5 bases, leaving 5 bases not matched to a gene. Germline V CDR1 and CDR2: LGHNA, YSLEER. This CDR3 is built from 15 residues. The CDR3 DNA sequence: TGCGCCAGCAGCCAAGGACAGGGGGATTTTTATGGCTACACCTTC. Amino acids: CASSQGQGDFYGYTF.

This clonotype was seen a handful of times. The V and J genes are TRBV9 and TRBJ2-1; D may be TRBD2 (5 bases). CDR1 and CDR2 from the germline V gene are SGDLS and YYNGEE. This CDR3 contains 17 residues. Trimming shortened V by 0 bases and J by 0 bases, and 13 bases separated the two germline ends. The CDR3 DNA reads TGTGCCAGCAGCGTAGGGGTGTCGGGGTTCTCCTACAATGAGCAGTTCTTC. Translated: CASSVGVSGFSYNEQFF.

The chain combines TRBV6-1 with TRBJ2-5, with TRBD1 as a possible D gene (5 bases). CDR1 is MNHNS and CDR2 is SASEGT in the germline V gene. Trimming cost V 2 bases and J 0 bases, with 13 bases left between them. CDR3 length: 16 amino acids. The CDR3: CASSEISRAYQETQYF. The CDR3 region has the DNA TGTGCCAGCAGTGAAATCTCCAGGGCGTACCAAGAGACCCAGTACTTC.

This clonotype was counted at least ten times. The chain uses TRBV20-1 and TRBJ1-1; D not resolved. Germline V gives CDR1 DFQATT, CDR2 SNEGSKA (reference sequence). The V gene lost 1 base and the J gene lost 6 bases, with 9 bases spanning the gap. CDR3 size: 12 residues. The CDR3 here is CSARVRKPEAFF. CDR3 coding DNA: TGCAGTGCTAGAGTCAGAAAGCCTGAAGCTTTCTTT.

The chain is built from TRBV5-1 and TRBJ2-7; D is uncertain. Germline loops: CDR1 SGHRS, CDR2 YFSETQ. V shed 0 bases and J shed 6 bases, with 13 bases lying between them. The CDR3 consists of 14 residues. Here the CDR3 reads CASSLGPLGGEQYF. The CDR3 nucleotides are TGCGCCAGCAGCTTGGGGCCTTTAGGCGGCGAGCAGTACTTC. The complete variable domain, with remaining parts taken from reference TRBV5-1 and TRBJ2-7, reads KAGVTQTPRYLIKTRGQQVTLSCSPISGHRSVSWYQQTPGQGLQFLFEYFSETQRNKGNFPGRFSGRQFSNSRSEMNVSTLELGDSALYLCASSLGPLGGEQYFGPGTRLTVT.

This clonotype was detected many times. The gene calls are TRBV6-5 and TRBJ2-3; D is possibly TRBD2 (5 bases). This CDR3 is built from 14 residues. Germline V gene data show CDR1 as MNHEY and CDR2 as SVGAGI. Trimming removed 2 bases from V and 2 bases from J, with 8 bases in between. The CDR3 spells CASSYTDFTDTQYF. CDR3 DNA: TGTGCCAGCAGTTACACGGACTTCACAGATACGCAGTATTTT.